This T cell receptor (beta chain) derives from a study of blood T cell repertoires in COVID-19. Study-wide context: Samples came from the United States, Italy and Spain, spanning acute and convalescent COVID-19. The analysed material was cDNA or gDNA that came from T cells, B-cell-depleted T cells, or PBMCs.

There are 20 residues in the CDR3. Repertoires were generated with immunoSEQ multiplex PCR, while TCRdb's copy carries only in-frame clones and drops some. The table has 150,000 to 200,000 clones, roughly 89% seen once. The study drew participants aged about 18 to 95 years from 20 to 30 US areas. In its sample, this clone was seen a few times. V and J are TRBV12-2 and TRBJ1-5; the table calls TRBD1, which could not be checked here. TRBV12-2 is a known pseudogene. This receptor was identified in a woman aged 40 to 55 with acute COVID-19. Source material: PBMCs or T cells enriched from blood (not recorded which). The CDR3 nucleotides read TGTGCAAGTCGCTTAGCGGGGACACAGCCCAAAATTAGGGGCAATCAGCCCCAGCATTTT. Protein sequence: CASRLAGTQPKIRGNQPQHF.